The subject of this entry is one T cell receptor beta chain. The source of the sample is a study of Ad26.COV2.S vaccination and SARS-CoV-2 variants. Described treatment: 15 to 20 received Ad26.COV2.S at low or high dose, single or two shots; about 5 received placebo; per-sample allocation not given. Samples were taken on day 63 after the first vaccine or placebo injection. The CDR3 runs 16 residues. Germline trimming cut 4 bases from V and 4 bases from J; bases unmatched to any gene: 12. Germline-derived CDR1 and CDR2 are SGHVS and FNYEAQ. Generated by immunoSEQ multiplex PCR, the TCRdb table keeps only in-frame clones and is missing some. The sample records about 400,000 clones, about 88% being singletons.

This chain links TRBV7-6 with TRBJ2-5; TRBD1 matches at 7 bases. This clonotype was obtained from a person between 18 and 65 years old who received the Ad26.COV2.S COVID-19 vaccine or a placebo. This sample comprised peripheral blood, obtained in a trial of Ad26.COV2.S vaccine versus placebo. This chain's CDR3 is CASSSYRGNGGETQYF. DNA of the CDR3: TGTGCCAGCAGCTCTTACAGGGGAAATGGAGGAGAGACCCAGTACTTC.